Listed below are T cell receptor beta chains from one sample, sequenced in a study of T cell responses to AZD1222 COVID-19 vaccine. Assay used: immunoSEQ multiplex PCR; TCRdb lists only in-frame clones, some missing. Among 83,000 or so clones listed, 88% were seen once. Specimen: peripheral blood, collected 28 days after the second AZD1222 dose. The receptors come from an adult who received the AZD1222 COVID-19 vaccine. The CDR3 runs from the conserved cysteine through the conserved F or W. A D gene is named only where the DNA matches it firmly. Only part of the rows carry a size: once, few, many, or a class if the clone is expanded.

TRBJ1-1 - - TRBV28 TGTGCCAGCAGTTTTGCGAACACTGAAGCTTTCTTT CASSFANTEAFF
TRBJ1-5 - - TRBV2 TGTGCCAGCAGTGATTTGACATCGGCCCAGCCCCAGCATTTT CASSDLTSAQPQHF
TRBJ1-1 - - TRBV10-2 TGCGCCAGCAGTGAGTCCGGGCCAGCTGCCCATGAAGCTTTCTTT CASSESGPAAHEAFF
TRBJ2-6 - few TRBV3-1/TRBV3-2 TGTGCCAGCAGCCAAGCAGGATTCTCTGGGGCCAACGTCCTGACTTTC CASSQAGFSGANVLTF
TRBJ2-7 - - TRBV5-1 TGCGCCAGCAGCTCGGACACCACCGAGCAGTACTTC CASSSDTTEQYF
TRBJ1-2 - - TRBV3-1/TRBV3-2 TGTGCCAGCAGCCCCTCCCCCTCCTATGGCTACACCTTC CASSPSPSYGYTF
TRBJ1-5 - once TRBV6-5 TGTGCCAGCAGACCCACCCCCCATAGCAATCAGCCCCAGCATTTT CASRPTPHSNQPQHF
TRBJ1-1 - - TRBV5-5 TGTGCCAGCAGCATGTATAACACTGAAGCTTTCTTT CASSMYNTEAFF
TRBJ2-1 TRBD1 - TRBV6-6 TGTGCCAGCAGTTACTCGCGGACAGGGGCGAGCAATGAGCAGTTCTTC CASSYSRTGASNEQFF
TRBJ2-3 - - TRBV29-1 TGCAGCGTTGCGGACAGCACAGATACGCAGTATTTT CSVADSTDTQYF
TRBJ1-2 - - TRBV6-4 TGTGCCAGCAGTGATCCGGGGTCCGGTGGCTACACCTTC CASSDPGSGGYTF
TRBJ2-3 TRBD2 - TRBV15 TGTGCCACCAGCAGAGAAACTAGCGCTAGCACAGATACGCAGTATTTT CATSRETSASTDTQYF
TRBJ2-2 - - TRBV5-6 TGTGCCAGCAGCTTCAGGGACCACCACACCGGGGAGCTGTTTTTT CASSFRDHHTGELFF
TRBJ1-5 - - TRBV6-6 TGTGCCAGCAGTTCCTTAGATAGCAATCAGCCCCAGCATTTT CASSSLDSNQPQHF
TRBJ2-7 TRBD2 - TRBV28 TGTGCCAGCAGACGAATTAGCGGGAGTCTTGGCGAGCAGTACTTC CASRRISGSLGEQYF
TRBJ1-3 - - TRBV6-5 TGTGCCAGCAGTTACAGGGGGTCCTCTGGAAACACCATATATTTT CASSYRGSSGNTIYF
TRBJ2-7 TRBD1 few TRBV7-2 TGTGCCAGCAGCTTACTCAGGACAGGGGGCTACGAGCAGTACTTC CASSLLRTGGYEQYF
TRBJ1-2 TRBD1 - TRBV6-1 TGTGCCAGCAGTGAAGCGGTTACAGGGGGCTATGGCTACACCTTC CASSEAVTGGYGYTF
TRBJ2-2 TRBD2 - TRBV6-1 TGTGCCAGCAGTGAATGGGGGGGATCGAACACCGGGGAGCTGTTTTTT CASSEWGGSNTGELFF
TRBJ2-3 - - TRBV6-5 TGTGCCAGCAACCGCCAGGGGGGGGGCACAGATACGCAGTATTTT CASNRQGGGTDTQYF
TRBJ2-1 TRBD2 - TRBV10-3 TGTGCCATCAAAAGGGAGGGCCACGGCAATGAGCAGTTCTTC CAIKREGHGNEQFF
TRBJ1-2 TRBD1 - TRBV9 TGTGCCAGCAGCGTACAAATATCCGGGACAGACCTCTATGGCTACACCTTC CASSVQISGTDLYGYTF
TRBJ2-1 - - TRBV28 TGTGCCAGCAGCCTCCCAAACGTGGTGAATGAGCAGTTCTTC CASSLPNVVNEQFF
TRBJ2-7 - - TRBV3-1/TRBV3-2 TGTGCCAGCAGCCACCGGCAGGAGTGGGAGCGGGCCTACGAGCAGTACTTC CASSHRQEWERAYEQYF
TRBJ1-1 - - TRBV19 TGTGCCAGTTCAGGGAACACTGAAGCTTTCTTT CASSGNTEAFF
TRBJ2-7 TRBD1 - TRBV4-3 TGCGCCAGCAGCCAAGTTACAGGGGCCGCCTACGAGCAGTACTTC CASSQVTGAAYEQYF
TRBJ1-3 TRBD1 - TRBV9 TGTGCCAGCAGCCCTAGGACAGGTGGCTCTGGAAACACCATATATTTT CASSPRTGGSGNTIYF